This TCR beta chain derives from a study of T cells in Graves' hyperthyroidism and ophthalmopathy. Across the whole study: Pretreatment peripheral blood was obtained at initial diagnosis.

Amplification of TCR beta CDR3 regions was performed using RNA transcripts as template. The TCR CDR3 was amplified in a first-round RT-PCR using the HTBI primer set. Via MiXCR, TCRdb re-called the multiplex PCR reads, giving one row per CDR3 protein. The sample lists some 720,000 distinct CDR3 sequences, around 17% occurring once. Note on this clonotype: Its antigen remains unknown.

Broader study findings: Researchers report that a 13 V-J model separated ophthalmopathy from stable hyperthyroidism.

A roughly 9.3 ml volume of fresh peripheral blood provided the PBMCs. CDR1 is SGHRS, CDR2 YFSETQ, per germline. V lost 8 bases and J lost 2; bases outside the gene matches: 12. The length of the CDR3 is 16 residues. The chain couples TRBV5-1 to TRBJ1-5, with 8 bases that match TRBD1. The sequencing input was blood. The sequence was obtained from a man in his late teens or twenties with Graves' hyperthyroidism. CDR3 residues: CARVNRDRCGNQPQHF. In DNA form, the CDR3 reads TGCGCCAGGGTAAACCGGGACAGGTGTGGCAATCAGCCCCAGCATTTT.